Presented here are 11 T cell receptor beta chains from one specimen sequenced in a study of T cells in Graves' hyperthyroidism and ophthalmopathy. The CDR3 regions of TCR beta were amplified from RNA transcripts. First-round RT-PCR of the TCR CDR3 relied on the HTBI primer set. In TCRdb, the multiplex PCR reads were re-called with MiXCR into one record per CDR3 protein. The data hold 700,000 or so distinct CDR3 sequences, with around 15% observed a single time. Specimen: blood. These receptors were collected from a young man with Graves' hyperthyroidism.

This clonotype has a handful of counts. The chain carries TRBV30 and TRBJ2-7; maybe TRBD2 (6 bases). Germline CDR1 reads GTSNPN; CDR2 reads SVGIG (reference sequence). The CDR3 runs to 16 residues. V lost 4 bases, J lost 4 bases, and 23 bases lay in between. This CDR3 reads CAWTLSAGGTPYEQYF. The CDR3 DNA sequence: TGTGCCTGGACCCTCTCGGCAGGAGGGACCCCGTACGAGCAGTACTTC.

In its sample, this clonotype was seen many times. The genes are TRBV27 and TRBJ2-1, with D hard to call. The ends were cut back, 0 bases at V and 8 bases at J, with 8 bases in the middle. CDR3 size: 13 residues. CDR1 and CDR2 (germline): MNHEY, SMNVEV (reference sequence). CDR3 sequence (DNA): TGTGCCAGCAGTTTATCCGGACGGGATGAGCAGTTCTTC. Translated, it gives CASSLSGRDEQFF.

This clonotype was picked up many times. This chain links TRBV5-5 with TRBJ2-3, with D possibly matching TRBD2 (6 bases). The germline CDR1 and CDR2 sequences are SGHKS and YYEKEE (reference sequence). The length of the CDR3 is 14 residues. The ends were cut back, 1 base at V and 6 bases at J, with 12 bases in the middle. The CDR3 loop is CASSLPIRGDTQYF. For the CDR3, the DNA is TGTGCCAGCAGCTTGCCGATCCGGGGGGATACGCAGTATTTT.

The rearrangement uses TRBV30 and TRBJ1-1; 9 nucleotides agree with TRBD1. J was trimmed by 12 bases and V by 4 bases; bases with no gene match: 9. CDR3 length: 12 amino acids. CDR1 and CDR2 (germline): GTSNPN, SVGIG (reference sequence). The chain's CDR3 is CAWTKWTGATFF. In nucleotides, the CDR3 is TGTGCCTGGACTAAATGGACAGGGGCGACTTTCTTT.

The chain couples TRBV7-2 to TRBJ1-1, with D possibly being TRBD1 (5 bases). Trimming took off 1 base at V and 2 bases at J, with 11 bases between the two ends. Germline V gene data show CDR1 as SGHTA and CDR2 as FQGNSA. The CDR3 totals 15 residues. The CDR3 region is CASSLEGRVNTEAFF. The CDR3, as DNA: TGTGCCAGCAGCTTAGAGGGCAGGGTTAACACTGAAGCTTTCTTT.

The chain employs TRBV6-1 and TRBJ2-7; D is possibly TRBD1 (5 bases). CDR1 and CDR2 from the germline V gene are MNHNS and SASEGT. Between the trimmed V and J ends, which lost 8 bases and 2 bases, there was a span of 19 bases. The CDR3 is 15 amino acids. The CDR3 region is CASVPIIGAAYEQYF. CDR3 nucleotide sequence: TGTGCCAGCGTCCCGATAATAGGGGCCGCCTACGAGCAGTACTTC.

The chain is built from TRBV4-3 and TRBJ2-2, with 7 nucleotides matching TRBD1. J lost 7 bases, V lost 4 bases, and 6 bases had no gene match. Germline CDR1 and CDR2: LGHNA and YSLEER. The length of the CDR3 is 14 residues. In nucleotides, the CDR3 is TGCGCCAGCAGCCGGGAGACAGGGTACGGGGAGCTGTTTTTT. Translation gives CASSRETGYGELFF.

The CDR3, as DNA: TGCGCCAGCAGCCAAGATCGTCAGGCCCTAAGCGGGGAGCTGTTTTTT. Translation: CASSQDRQALSGELFF. The rearrangement joins TRBV4-1 to TRBJ2-2; D not resolved. V was clipped by 0 bases and J by 7 bases, with 15 bases between them. The CDR3 consists of 16 residues. Germline V gene lookup returns CDR1 MGHRA and CDR2 YSYEKL.

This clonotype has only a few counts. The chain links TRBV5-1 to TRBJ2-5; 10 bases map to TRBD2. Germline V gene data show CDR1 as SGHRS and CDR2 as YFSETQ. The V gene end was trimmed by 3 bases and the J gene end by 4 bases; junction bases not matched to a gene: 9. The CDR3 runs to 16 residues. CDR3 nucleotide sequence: TGCGCCAGCAGCTCTGCCGCCCTAGCGGGAGTAGAGACCCAGTACTTC. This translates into CASSSAALAGVETQYF.

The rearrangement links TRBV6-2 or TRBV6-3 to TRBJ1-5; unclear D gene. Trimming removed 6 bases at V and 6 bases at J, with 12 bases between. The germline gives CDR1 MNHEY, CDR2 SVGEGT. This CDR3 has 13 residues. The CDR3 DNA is TGTGCCAGCAGCCTCCCTTCGGGTCAGCCCCAGCATTTT. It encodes CASSLPSGQPQHF.

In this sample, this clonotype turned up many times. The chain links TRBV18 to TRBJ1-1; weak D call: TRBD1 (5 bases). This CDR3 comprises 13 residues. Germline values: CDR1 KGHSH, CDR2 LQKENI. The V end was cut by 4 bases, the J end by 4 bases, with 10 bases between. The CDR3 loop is CASSQSGLTEAFF. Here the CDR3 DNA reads TGTGCCAGCTCACAATCGGGACTCACTGAAGCTTTCTTT.